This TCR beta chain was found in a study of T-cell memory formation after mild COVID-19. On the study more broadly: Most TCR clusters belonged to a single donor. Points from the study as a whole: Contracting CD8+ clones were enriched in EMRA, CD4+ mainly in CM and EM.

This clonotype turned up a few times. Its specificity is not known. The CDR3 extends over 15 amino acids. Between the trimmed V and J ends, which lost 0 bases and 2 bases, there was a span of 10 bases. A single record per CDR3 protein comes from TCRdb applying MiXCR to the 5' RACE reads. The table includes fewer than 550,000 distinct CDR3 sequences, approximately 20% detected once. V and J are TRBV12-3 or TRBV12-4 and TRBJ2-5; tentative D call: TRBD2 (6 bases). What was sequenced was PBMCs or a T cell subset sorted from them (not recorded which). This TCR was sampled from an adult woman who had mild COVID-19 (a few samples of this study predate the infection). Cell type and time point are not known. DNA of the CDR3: TGTGCCAGCAGTTTAGCACTAGCAGTTCAAGAGACCCAGTACTTC. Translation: CASSLALAVQETQYF.